These 7 T cell receptor beta chains were sequenced from one sample in a study of Graves' ophthalmopathy and Graves' hyperthyroidism. Amplifying from RNA transcripts, the study obtained TCR beta CDR3 regions. The first-round RT-PCR employed HTBI primers together with the Qiagen OneStep RT-PCR kit. A multiplex PCR was then performed as the second round. Using its own MiXCR run on the multiplex PCR reads, TCRdb lists one record per CDR3 protein. In the table there are around 670,000 distinct CDR3 sequences, approximately 40% of which are singletons. The sequenced sample consisted of peripheral blood. These TCRs come from an adult man with Graves' ophthalmopathy.

This clonotype was recorded at least ten times. This chain connects TRBV4-2 to TRBJ1-5; 9 nucleotides match TRBD1. The V and J ends lost 1 base and 7 bases, in that order; junction bases with no gene match: 8. This CDR3 is 16 amino acids long. Germline V gene sequence: CDR1 LGHNA, CDR2 YNFKEQ. The CDR3 spells CASSQGIDRGKQPQHF. In nucleotides, the CDR3 is TGTGCCAGCAGCCAAGGGATAGACAGGGGGAAACAGCCCCAGCATTTT.

To note about this clonotype: The final CDR3 position lacks the conserved phenylalanine or tryptophan, pointing to a likely read error. The chain is built from TRBV7-2 and TRBJ1-1, with D possibly TRBD1 on 5 matching bases. Deletions cut 6 bases from V and 4 bases from J, with 15 bases between. Germline V gene lookup returns CDR1 SGHTA and CDR2 FQGNSA. The CDR3 is made up of 14 amino acids. Here the CDR3 DNA reads TGTGCCAGCAGTCCCGTTGGGGGGAGCACTGAAGCTTTCCTT. Amino acids: CASSPVGGSTEAFL.

V is TRBV25-1 and J is TRBJ1-1; perhaps TRBD1 as D (5 bases). The germline V gene has CDR1 MGHDK and CDR2 SYGVNS. The CDR3 length is 13 residues. V was cut by 6 bases and J by 0 bases, with 8 bases left in between. The CDR3 DNA follows: TGTGCCAGCAGGGGGGGTTTGAACACTGAAGCTTTCTTT. Translation: CASRGGLNTEAFF.

This clonotype was counted a few times. V and J are TRBV7-9 and TRBJ2-5; 8 positions match TRBD2. CDR3 length equals 14 residues. Germline assignment: CDR1 SEHNR and CDR2 FQNEAQ (reference sequence). Trimming removed 5 bases from V and 4 bases from J; junction bases left unmatched: 6. The CDR3 DNA reads TGTGCCAGCAGCCCGGCGGGAGGAGGAGAGACCCAGTACTTC. Translating gives CASSPAGGGETQYF.

Ten or more counts support this clonotype. The chain combines TRBV29-1 with TRBJ1-5; no firm D call. The V end lost 4 bases, the J end lost 2 bases, and 6 bases lay between the germline ends. The V gene's germline CDR1 is SQVTM and CDR2 ANQGSEA. The CDR3 loop spans 12 amino acids. The DNA of the CDR3 is TGCAGCGTTGGGTCGGGCAATCAGCCCCAGCATTTT. It encodes CSVGSGNQPQHF.

This rearrangement joins TRBV2 to TRBJ2-2, with TRBD2 identical over 7 bases. Losses at the gene ends were 8 bases for V and 1 base for J; bases not matched to a gene: 4. Germline assignment: CDR1 SNHLY and CDR2 FYNNEI. The length of the CDR3 is 14 residues. The CDR3: CASAQRENTGELFF. DNA of the CDR3: TGTGCCAGCGCTCAGCGGGAGAACACCGGGGAGCTGTTTTTT.

This chain links TRBV6-6 with TRBJ1-5; 7 nucleotides agree with TRBD1. The CDR3 is 18 amino acids. The V segment lost 5 bases and the J segment 3 bases; nucleotides outside the gene matches: 16. Looked up from germline, CDR1 is MNHNY and CDR2 is SVGAGI (reference sequence). CDR3 coding DNA: TGTGCCAGCAGTAAATCTCACCCGGGACAGCCACACAATCAGCCCCAGCATTTT. Protein sequence: CASSKSHPGQPHNQPQHF.